Reported below is one T cell receptor (beta chain). Its antigen is unknown. PCR primers comprised 60 Vbeta and 13 Jbeta primers. Clones were sequenced by immunoSEQ multiplex PCR, and TCRdb holds only the in-frame ones, with some missing. This table holds about 150,000 clones, around 80% found once. The germline V gene encodes CDR1 SGHDT and CDR2 YYEEEE. The ends lost 4 bases at V and 7 bases at J; junction bases unmatched: 6. The CDR3 is 14 amino acids. The record originates from a study of cytomegalovirus exposure and HLA in healthy donors. Study-wide results and limits: Accounts indicate the classifier identified cytomegalovirus status with strong specificity and sensitivity. Most subjects' HLA-A and HLA-B alleles were reportedly predicted from TCR beta sequences. In a later analysis, TCR association rates varied by HLA locus: DRB1 most, HLA-C fewest.

The gene calls are TRBV5-6 and TRBJ2-1; 9 nucleotides agree with TRBD2. This clonotype was sampled from a man younger than 35 in good health and CMV-seronegative. Source material: PBMCs. CDR3 bases: TGTGCCAGCAGCCCGGGACTAGCCGAGAATGAGCAGTTCTTC. Translating it yields CASSPGLAENEQFF. Full variable domain (missing parts from reference TRBV5-6 and TRBJ2-1): DAGVTQSPTHLIKTRGQQVTLRCSPKSGHDTVSWYQQALGQGPQFIFQYYEEEERQRGNFPDRFSGHQFPNYSSELNVNALLLGDSALYLCASSPGLAENEQFFGPGTRLTVL.